Listed below are T cell receptor beta chains from one sample, sequenced in a study of T cell responses to AZD1222 COVID-19 vaccine. Some clones are missing from TCRdb's copy, which holds only in-frame ones; the method was immunoSEQ multiplex PCR. The sample consists of around 100,000 clones, just under 90% of them appearing once. Sample: peripheral blood, taken on day 0 of AZD1222 vaccination. Source of these receptors: an adult in good health. The CDR3 runs from the conserved cysteine through the conserved F or W. D genes are given only for firm matches.

d_call	cdr3_length	v_call	j_call	cdr3_nt	cdr3_aa
TRBD2	15	TRBV24-1	TRBJ2-1	TGTGCCACCAGTGACACTAGCGGGAGATACAATGAGCAGTTCTTC	CATSDTSGRYNEQFF
-	16	TRBV7-9	TRBJ2-1	TGTGCCAGCAGCCTAAGTGACCGAAGCTCCTACAATGAGCAGTTCTTC	CASSLSDRSSYNEQFF
TRBD2	12	TRBV6-5	TRBJ2-3	TGTGCCAGCTGGGGAGGGTTAGATACGCAGTATTTT	CASWGGLDTQYF
TRBD1	15	TRBV6-5	TRBJ2-5	TGTGCCAGCAGCTCCGATTACAGGGGGGAAGAGACCCAGTACTTC	CASSSDYRGEETQYF
-	15	TRBV27	TRBJ1-4	TGTGCCAGCAGTTTTGTTGTGGGGAATAATGAAAAACTGTTTTTT	CASSFVVGNNEKLFF
TRBD1	16	TRBV9	TRBJ1-2	TGTGCCAGCAGCGCGGACGGGGCCACAGGGGACTATGGCTACACCTTC	CASSADGATGDYGYTF
-	18	TRBV6-1	TRBJ1-1	TGTGCCAGCAGTGAGGAGCCATTCGCCCGGCGCACTGACACTGAAGCTTTCTTT	CASSEEPFARRTDTEAFF
-	16	TRBV3-1/TRBV3-2	TRBJ2-1	TGTGCCAGCAGCCGTCGGACGGACTTGCCCTACAATGAGCAGTTCTTC	CASSRRTDLPYNEQFF
-	16	TRBV19	TRBJ2-2	TGTGCCAGTAGTATCACTAAGGGTTTGTACACCGGGGAGCTGTTTTTT	CASSITKGLYTGELFF
-	13	TRBV5-6	TRBJ2-5	TGTGCCAGCAGCTTGGACATCCAAGAGACCCAGTACTTC	CASSLDIQETQYF